This TCR beta chain appears in the sequencing data of a study of T cell changes during pregnancy in multiple sclerosis. TCRdb keeps only in-frame clones here, not all; method: immunoSEQ multiplex PCR. The data show approximately 98,000 clones, approximately 90% seen once. Deletions cut 5 bases from V and 4 bases from J, with 11 bases between. Germline loops: CDR1 MDHEN, CDR2 SYDVKM. CDR3 length equals 13 residues. Material: peripheral blood, obtained after pregnancy. The TCR comes from a female donor in good health, enrolled as a control in a pregnancy study. The V call is TRBV28, the J call TRBJ1-2; perhaps TRBD1 as D (5 bases). This chain's CDR3 is CASSLTGFYGYTF. For the CDR3, the DNA is TGTGCCAGCAGTCTTACAGGATTCTATGGCTACACCTTC.